These 20 T cell receptor beta chains came from one sample sequenced in a study of blood T cell repertoires in COVID-19. Clones were sequenced by immunoSEQ multiplex PCR, and TCRdb holds only the in-frame ones, with some missing. Of over 75,000 clones listed, roughly 79% are singletons. Material: peripheral blood. The receptors stem from a human donor in a cohort sampled during active COVID-19.

The V and J genes are TRBV18 and TRBJ1-1, with a tentative D call TRBD1 (5 bases). Trimming removed 6 bases at V and 1 base at J, with 9 bases between. CDR1 KGHSH and CDR2 LQKENI come from the germline V gene. The CDR3 loop spans 13 amino acids. CDR3 sequence reads: CASSVGGNTEAFF. For the CDR3, the DNA is TGTGCCAGCTCGGTGGGGGGGAACACTGAAGCTTTCTTT.

The DNA of the CDR3 is TGTGCCAGCTCACCCCTCGAGCGGGGGGCATCCTACAATGAGCAGTTCTTC. Amino acid sequence: CASSPLERGASYNEQFF. The chain couples TRBV18 to TRBJ2-1, with 9 positions matching TRBD2. Germline loops: CDR1 KGHSH, CDR2 LQKENI. This CDR3 is 17 amino acids long. V was pared by 3 bases and J by 1 base, with 7 bases of the junction left unmatched.

The CDR3 DNA reads TGTGCCAGCTCACCCTCCCCCTTGGACAGGGGGCGCAGTAATAGGGCACCCCTCCACTTT. Translating it yields CASSPSPLDRGRSNRAPLHF. The chain couples TRBV18 to TRBJ1-6; 11 bases line up with TRBD1. CDR1 is KGHSH and CDR2 is LQKENI in the germline V gene. The ends lost 3 bases at V and 11 bases at J; junction bases unmatched: 21. CDR3 length: 20 residues. The variable domain in full, with the rest retrieved from reference TRBV18 and TRBJ1-6, is NAGVMQNPRHLVRRRGQEARLRCSPMKGHSHVYWYRQLPEEGLKFMVYLQKENIIDESGMPKERFSAEFPKEGPSILRIQQVVRGDSAAYFCASSPSPLDRGRSNRAPLHFGNGTRLTVT.

In this sample, this clone turned up once. This sequence joins TRBV11-2 and TRBJ2-1; a weak D match, TRBD2 (5 bases). Germline CDR1 SGHAT, CDR2 FQNNGV. V was shortened by 1 base and J by 3 bases, with 16 bases between the two germline ends. This CDR3 has 17 amino acids. The CDR3 DNA sequence: TGTGCCAGCAGCTTAGCCTATGGCGGGTTTAGCTACAATGAGCAGTTCTTC. The encoded protein is CASSLAYGGFSYNEQFF.

CDR3 protein: CTSSQVAGEADTQYF. The DNA of the CDR3 is TGCACCAGCAGCCAAGTAGCGGGAGAGGCAGATACGCAGTATTTT. The chain joins TRBV1 to TRBJ2-3; the D segment call TRBD2 is taken from the table without a DNA check. TRBV1 represents a pseudogene. The CDR3 spans 15 residues.

V usage is TRBV7-9 and J usage is TRBJ2-3; D might be TRBD2 (6 bases). This CDR3 region has 14 residues. Deletions cut 4 bases from V and 5 bases from J, with 13 bases between. In germline, CDR1 is SEHNR, CDR2 FQNEAQ (reference sequence). CDR3 nucleotide sequence: TGTGCCAGCAGCTACAACCTGGGAGGAGATACGCAGTATTTT. Translated: CASSYNLGGDTQYF. The full variable domain, in which reference TRBV7-9 and TRBJ2-3 provide the parts outside the CDR3, is DTGVSQNPRHKITKRGQNVTFRCDPISEHNRLYWYRQTLGQGPEFLTYFQNEAQLEKSRLLSDRFSAERPKGSFSTLEIQRTEQGDSAMYLCASSYNLGGDTQYFGPGTRLTVL.

With respect to this clone: The sample carries other DNA sequences with the same CDR3. This sequence joins TRBV18 and TRBJ1-1, with 8 bases that match TRBD1. Trimming cost V 3 bases and J 5 bases; bases outside gene matches: 2. The CDR3 has 13 amino acids. CDR1 and CDR2 (germline): KGHSH, LQKENI. The CDR3 nucleotides are TGTGCCAGCTCACCGGACAGGGAAACTGAAGCTTTCTTT. Its translation is CASSPDRETEAFF. The whole variable domain, filled in from reference TRBV18 and TRBJ1-1, reads NAGVMQNPRHLVRRRGQEARLRCSPMKGHSHVYWYRQLPEEGLKFMVYLQKENIIDESGMPKERFSAEFPKEGPSILRIQQVVRGDSAAYFCASSPDRETEAFFGQGTRLTVV.

The rearrangement links TRBV7-8 to TRBJ2-7; 7 nucleotides line up with TRBD1. CDR1 and CDR2 (germline): SGHVS, FQNEAQ. The CDR3 sequence is 14 residues long. V lost 3 bases to trimming and J lost 0 bases; unmatched junction nucleotides: 2. This CDR3 reads CASSLTGSSYEQYF. CDR3 in DNA: TGTGCCAGCAGCTTGACAGGGAGCTCCTACGAGCAGTACTTC.

The V and J genes are TRBV7-6 and TRBJ2-6; perhaps TRBD2 as D (5 bases). The ends were cut back, 2 bases at V and 2 bases at J, with 16 bases in the middle. The CDR3 extends over 18 amino acids. Germline V gene lookup returns CDR1 SGHVS and CDR2 FNYEAQ. CDR3 sequence: CASSLKSGRSAGANVLTF. CDR3 nucleotides: TGTGCCAGCAGCTTAAAGAGTGGGAGAAGCGCTGGGGCCAACGTCCTGACTTTC.

This chain links TRBV5-6 with TRBJ2-1; TRBD2 matches at 12 bases. The V gene end was trimmed by 4 bases and the J gene end by 7 bases; junction bases not matched to a gene: 9. The CDR3 covers 16 residues. In germline, CDR1 is SGHDT, CDR2 YYEEEE. This CDR3 reads CASSGLAGGPGNEQFF. CDR3 in DNA: TGTGCCAGCAGCGGCCTAGCGGGAGGGCCGGGAAATGAGCAGTTCTTC.

V is TRBV2 and J is TRBJ1-2; the match to TRBD1 covers 8 bases. V was pared by 1 base and J by 0 bases, with 10 bases of the junction left unmatched. Germline V gene sequence: CDR1 SNHLY, CDR2 FYNNEI. The CDR3 extends over 18 amino acids. CDR3 nucleotide sequence: TGTGCCAGCAGTGAAGATGCCAGGGGGCTGTTCTCTAACTATGGCTACACCTTC. The encoded protein is CASSEDARGLFSNYGYTF. Together with reference TRBV2 and TRBJ1-2, the CDR3 gives the full variable domain: EPEVTQTPSHQVTQMGQEVILRCVPISNHLYFYWYRQILGQKVEFLVSFYNNEISEKSEIFDDQFSVERPDGSNFTLKIRSTKLEDSAMYFCASSEDARGLFSNYGYTFGSGTRLTVV.

V gene TRBV5-4 combines with J gene TRBJ2-1, with TRBD2 identical over 11 bases. V gave up 4 bases and J gave up 0 bases; unmatched junction bases: 9. The CDR3 is 18 amino acids. The germline gives CDR1 SGHNT, CDR2 YYREEE (reference sequence). CDR3 coding DNA: TGTGCCAGCAGCCGTAGCGGGAGGGGGGGCGGCTCCTACAATGAGCAGTTCTTC. Protein product: CASSRSGRGGGSYNEQFF.

The chain carries TRBV4-1 and TRBJ2-2; D might be TRBD2 (7 bases). The CDR3 consists of 15 residues. Germline V lookup: CDR1 MGHRA, CDR2 YSYEKL. Trimming took off 2 bases at V and 7 bases at J, with 14 bases between the two ends. CDR3 sequence (DNA): TGCGCCAGCAGCCAAATGGGGGGGGCTAGCGGGGAGCTGTTTTTT. Amino acid sequence: CASSQMGGASGELFF.

This clone was seen at least ten times. This rearrangement joins TRBV11-2 to TRBJ2-5; 10 positions agree with TRBD2. The V gene's germline CDR1 is SGHAT and CDR2 FQNNGV. V was clipped by 3 bases and J by 2 bases; unmatched bases: 6. CDR3 size: 16 residues. The CDR3 loop is CASSFGTSGIQETQYF. DNA for the CDR3: TGTGCCAGCAGCTTCGGCACTAGCGGGATACAAGAGACCCAGTACTTC.

V gene TRBV9 combines with J gene TRBJ2-1, with 9 bases lining up with TRBD2. The germline gives CDR1 SGDLS, CDR2 YYNGEE. V gave up 3 bases and J gave up 7 bases; unmatched junction bases: 5. The CDR3 extends over 14 amino acids. CDR3 in DNA: TGTGCCAGCAGCGGGAGCGGGGGGCGTAATGAGCAGTTCTTC. This translates into CASSGSGGRNEQFF.

The CDR3 sequence is CAISESWDRGEVNTEAFF. The CDR3 DNA follows: TGTGCCATCAGTGAGTCTTGGGACAGGGGGGAGGTGAACACTGAAGCTTTCTTT. The V gene is TRBV10-3, the J gene TRBJ1-1; 11 bases map to TRBD1. The CDR3 contains 18 residues. J was trimmed by 0 bases and V by 0 bases; bases with no gene match: 6. The germline V gene has CDR1 ENHRY and CDR2 SYGVKD.

The chain combines TRBV3-1 (or the pseudogene TRBV3-2) with TRBJ2-3; 7 bases are shared with TRBD2. The CDR3 sequence is 15 residues long. Germline V gives CDR1 LGHDT, CDR2 YNNKEL (reference sequence). With 0 bases clipped from V and 0 bases from J, the junction kept 0 bases outside the gene matches. As DNA, the CDR3 is TGTGCCAGCAGCCAAGAGGGAGGGAGCACAGATACGCAGTATTTT. It translates to CASSQEGGSTDTQYF.

The CDR3: CASSAQAREKLFF. The CDR3 nucleotides are TGTGCCAGCAGTGCCCAAGCGAGAGAAAAACTGTTTTTT. The rearrangement links TRBV2 to TRBJ1-4; D not resolved. Germline V gene data show CDR1 as SNHLY and CDR2 as FYNNEI. The germline V and J ends were trimmed by 4 bases and 8 bases, with 11 bases remaining between them. The CDR3 totals 13 residues.

V and J are TRBV18 and TRBJ1-1; TRBD1 agrees at 7 bases. After removal of 2 bases from V and 1 base from J, the junction contained 7 bases not matched to a gene. The CDR3 totals 16 residues. Germline assignment: CDR1 KGHSH and CDR2 LQKENI. CDR3 sequence: CASSPFTGTENTEAFF. For the CDR3, the DNA is TGTGCCAGCTCACCATTCACCGGGACAGAGAACACTGAAGCTTTCTTT. Full variable domain (remainder filled in from reference TRBV18 and TRBJ1-1): NAGVMQNPRHLVRRRGQEARLRCSPMKGHSHVYWYRQLPEEGLKFMVYLQKENIIDESGMPKERFSAEFPKEGPSILRIQQVVRGDSAAYFCASSPFTGTENTEAFFGQGTRLTVV.

The V and J genes are TRBV28 and TRBJ2-1, with TRBD2 matching 14 bases. The CDR3 spans 17 residues. CDR1 is MDHEN and CDR2 is SYDVKM in the germline V gene. V shed 4 bases, J shed 3 bases, and the junction held 5 bases outside the gene matches. CDR3 DNA: TGTGCCAGCAGTTCGGGACTAGCGGGGGTGAGCTACAATGAGCAGTTCTTC. It encodes CASSSGLAGVSYNEQFF. Full variable domain (remainder filled in from reference TRBV28 and TRBJ2-1): DVKVTQSSRYLVKRTGEKVFLECVQDMDHENMFWYRQDPGLGLRLIYFSYDVKMKEKGDIPEGYSVSREKKERFSLILESASTNQTSMYLCASSSGLAGVSYNEQFFGPGTRLTVL.